The entry below describes one TCR beta chain. Its target is not known. The sample comes from a study of chemoradiotherapy in HPV16-positive cancers. Data came from immunoSEQ multiplex PCR; TCRdb stores just in-frame clones and leaves some out. The data hold about 32,000 clones, with around four fifths observed a single time. The germline CDR1 and CDR2 sequences are SEHNR and FQNEAQ (reference sequence). The CDR3 is 13 residues long. Trimming cost V 3 bases and J 6 bases, with 12 bases left between them. The study's findings and limits: Candidate HPV-specific clones and E7-related TCR motifs grew in tumor during treatment. In HPV16-positive patients, HPV-responsive T-cell expansion tracked better recurrence-free survival. Only a couple of HPV16-positive patients supplied the functional HPV-specificity definition.

Repertoires were sampled repeatedly during chemoradiotherapy. The rearrangement links TRBV7-9 to TRBJ2-7; D might be TRBD1 (6 bases). The sample in question was blood, obtained from a patient who underwent chemoradiotherapy. This clonotype originated in a human donor with HPV-associated anogenital cancer. The CDR3 nucleotides read TGTGCCAGCAGCTTCCAGGGGTCCGGCGAGCAGTACTTC. It encodes CASSFQGSGEQYF.